These 9 T cell receptor beta chains were all obtained from the same sample, sequenced in a study of CD4 T cells in relation to SARS-CoV-2 and coronaviruses. The protocol was immunoSEQ multiplex PCR, while the TCRdb copy is restricted to in-frame clones and leaves out a portion. The sample holds 20,000 to 25,000 clones, 60% to 80% seen once. CD4+ T cells from unexposed donors were obtained before the COVID-19 pandemic (2011-2018). The cells were cultured for 10 days before CD4+ T cells were isolated. These receptors' antigens are unknown. The sample was CD4+ T cells from PBMCs, cultured in vitro. The receptor set was obtained from a human donor in good health.

The chain couples TRBV6-2 or TRBV6-3 to TRBJ2-3; 10 bases are shared with TRBD2. Germline lookup yields CDR1 MNHEY and CDR2 SVGEGT. Unmatched junction bases numbered 9, after V lost 0 bases and J lost 6 bases. The CDR3 length is 17 residues. The CDR3 here is CASSYSSRLAGADTQYF. The CDR3 nucleotides read TGTGCCAGCAGTTACTCTTCGCGGCTAGCGGGAGCGGATACGCAGTATTTT.

The gene calls are TRBV5-1 and TRBJ1-2; D is unclear. In germline, CDR1 is SGHRS, CDR2 YFSETQ. Trimming stripped 2 bases from V and 0 bases from J, with 11 bases between. The CDR3 has 15 residues. The CDR3 bases are TGCGCCAGCAGCTTCAGAGCCGGCACTAACTATGGCTACACCTTC. Its protein product is CASSFRAGTNYGYTF.

This chain joins TRBV5-1 and TRBJ2-1; 16 bases map to TRBD2. The germline CDR1 and CDR2 sequences are SGHRS and YFSETQ. Trimming took 3 bases from V and 7 from J; bases not matched to a gene: 10. CDR3 length equals 18 residues. The CDR3 DNA sequence: TGCGCCAGCAGCTCTGGGACTAGCGGGAGGGGTAGGTATAATGAGCAGTTCTTC. Protein sequence: CASSSGTSGRGRYNEQFF.

The chain couples TRBV5-1 to TRBJ2-1; 11 nucleotides agree with TRBD2. CDR3 length: 16 residues. The trim removed 0 bases at V and 5 bases at J, leaving 4 bases unmatched. Germline V gene lookup returns CDR1 SGHRS and CDR2 YFSETQ. This CDR3 is CASSLVFSGRDNEQFF. CDR3 bases: TGCGCCAGCAGCTTGGTCTTTAGCGGGAGGGACAATGAGCAGTTCTTC.

V and J are TRBV5-1 and TRBJ1-1; D is unclear. The germline gives CDR1 SGHRS, CDR2 YFSETQ. V was shortened by 4 bases and J by 0 bases, with 13 bases between the two germline ends. The CDR3 has 15 amino acids. CDR3 loop: CASSRNREVNTEAFF. The CDR3 coding sequence is TGCGCCAGCAGCAGGAACAGAGAGGTGAACACTGAAGCTTTCTTT.

This clone ranks as medium-sized. The chain carries TRBV11-2 and TRBJ2-7; 7 bases align to TRBD2. Per the germline V gene, CDR1 is SGHAT and CDR2 is FQNNGV. The V gene end was trimmed by 1 base and the J gene end by 2 bases; junction bases not matched to a gene: 8. CDR3 length equals 16 residues. DNA for the CDR3: TGTGCCAGCAGCTTAGGGTTCAGCGGGAATACCTACGAGCAGTACTTC. This sequence encodes CASSLGFSGNTYEQYF.

The J gene is TRBJ1-2, the V gene TRBV11-2; maybe TRBD1 (5 bases). Looked up from germline, CDR1 is SGHAT and CDR2 is FQNNGV. Trimming pared 7 bases from V and 0 bases from J, leaving 12 bases between. The length of the CDR3 is 14 residues. CDR3 DNA sequence: TGTGCCAGCACCTGGACATGGGCTAACTATGGCTACACCTTC. Translated: CASTWTWANYGYTF.

The gene calls are TRBV3-1 (or the pseudogene TRBV3-2) and TRBJ1-4; possibly TRBD1 for D (5 bases). In germline, CDR1 is LGHDT, CDR2 YNNKEL (reference sequence). V lost 4 bases and J 8 bases, leaving 17 bases between the germline ends. The CDR3 runs to 15 residues. The CDR3 spells CASSPRIGVVEKLFF. In nucleotides, the CDR3 is TGTGCCAGCAGCCCCCGTATAGGGGTTGTGGAAAAACTGTTTTTT.

J is TRBJ2-2 and V is TRBV6-5; D is tentatively TRBD1 or TRBD2 (5 bases each). CDR1 is MNHEY and CDR2 is SVGAGI in the germline V gene. This CDR3 comprises 14 residues. Trimming removed 6 bases at V and 5 bases at J, with 13 bases between. The CDR3 DNA reads as TGTGCCAGCAGGGGGCAGGGAGAAACCGGGGAGCTGTTTTTT. Protein: CASRGQGETGELFF.